Listed here are 8 T cell receptor beta chains from one sample, sequenced in a study of CD8 T cells in ankylosing spondylitis. Their antigen targets remain unknown. TCRdb analysed the 5' RACE reads with MiXCR anew, one entry per CDR3 protein. The profile shows about 420,000 distinct CDR3 sequences, about a fifth of them singletons. General study findings and limits: Seven to nine highly homologous variants made up a TCR beta motif, and this motif appeared characteristic of ankylosing spondylitis blood.

The sequenced sample consisted of blood, either unsorted or a sorted T cell fraction (not recorded which). These receptors were collected from a male donor with ankylosing spondylitis.

This clonotype was detected a few times. This chain connects TRBV5-1 to TRBJ1-6, with a weak D call TRBD1 (6 bases). This CDR3 region has 17 residues. Germline CDR1 is SGHRS and CDR2 is YFSETQ. The V and J ends lost 0 bases and 7 bases respectively, with 17 bases between them. Here the CDR3 DNA reads TGCGCCAGCAGCTTGGCCTCGGCGGGCAGGGGAAATTCACCCCTCCACTTT. This translates into CASSLASAGRGNSPLHF.

The rearrangement uses TRBV7-9 and TRBJ1-2, with 9 positions matching TRBD1. The CDR3 extends over 13 amino acids. Germline CDR1 SEHNR, CDR2 FQNEAQ (reference sequence). V trimming: 5 bases; J trimming: 5 bases; junction bases outside the gene matches: 3. CDR3 loop: CASSPGTGYGYTF. In DNA form, the CDR3 reads TGTGCCAGCAGCCCTGGGACAGGGTATGGCTACACCTTC.

V is TRBV5-6 and J is TRBJ2-7; D is unclear. Germline V gives CDR1 SGHDT, CDR2 YYEEEE. The CDR3 runs 13 residues. Trimming removed 2 bases at V and 5 bases at J, with 11 bases between. In DNA, the CDR3 is TGTGCCAGCAGCTTTCTGAGCAGGAACGAGCAGTACTTC. Translated, it gives CASSFLSRNEQYF.

This clonotype came up a few times. V and J are TRBV18 and TRBJ2-7, with 13 bases lining up with TRBD2. With V trimmed by 5 bases and J by 6 bases, 7 bases remained unmatched. Germline CDR1 KGHSH, CDR2 LQKENI. This CDR3 contains 15 residues. CDR3 amino acids: CASSGLGLAGSEQYF. CDR3 coding DNA: TGTGCCAGCTCAGGGCTGGGACTAGCGGGATCCGAGCAGTACTTC.

This chain links TRBV29-1 with TRBJ1-2; D might be TRBD1 (5 bases). Trimming left V 4 bases short and J 2 bases short, with 8 bases between. The CDR3 runs to 12 residues. CDR1 and CDR2 from the germline V gene are SQVTM and ANQGSEA. Here the CDR3 reads CSVGDPNYGYTF. The CDR3 DNA is TGCAGCGTTGGGGACCCGAACTATGGCTACACCTTC.

The chain links TRBV5-5 to TRBJ2-2; D call uncertain. With 0 bases removed from V and 1 base from J, the gap between germline ends came to 7 bases. The V gene's germline CDR1 is SGHKS and CDR2 YYEKEE (reference sequence). The CDR3 has 15 amino acids. The CDR3 sequence is CASSLESLNTGELFF. As DNA, the CDR3 is TGTGCCAGCAGCTTGGAGAGTCTGAACACCGGGGAGCTGTTTTTT.

The sample holds a few counts of this clonotype. The V gene is TRBV4-3, the J gene TRBJ2-3, with D possibly matching TRBD2 (6 bases). V lost 0 bases to trimming and J lost 3 bases, with 10 bases between them. The length of the CDR3 is 15 residues. The germline V gene has CDR1 LGHNA and CDR2 YSLEER. In nucleotides, the CDR3 is TGCGCCAGCAGCCAAGAACCGGGGGTGACAGATACGCAGTATTTT. As protein: CASSQEPGVTDTQYF.

At least ten counts were recorded for this clonotype. The V call is TRBV28, the J call TRBJ2-1; weak D call: TRBD2 (6 bases). The CDR3 extends over 15 amino acids. Germline CDR1 reads MDHEN; CDR2 reads SYDVKM. V lost 6 bases and J lost 3, with 15 bases in between. DNA for the CDR3: TGTGCCAGCAGGGATAGCGGAGCGAACTACAATGAGCAGTTCTTC. Translated: CASRDSGANYNEQFF.